This TCR beta chain was recovered during a study of blood T cells in healthy people across ages. General study points: Changes seen in expanded clonotypes were possibly confounded by donor CMV status left unknown.

A note on this clonotype: As yet, its antigen is unknown.

V lost 2 bases, J lost 5 bases, and 4 bases stayed unmatched. Germline-derived CDR1 and CDR2 are MNHEY and SMNVEV (reference sequence). CDR3 length: 14 amino acids. Through a sample-barcoded 5' primer and a J-beta primer mix, a second PCR was run for roughly 7 to 11 cycles. TCRdb re-derived calls from the 5' RACE reads in MiXCR, one entry per CDR3 protein. There are roughly 500,000 distinct CDR3 sequences in the sample; 25% to 30% occur only once, and around a sixth lies in the top ten. The gene calls are TRBV27 and TRBJ1-1, with 8 positions matching TRBD1. Sequencing used blood. The clonotype comes from a woman aged 70 to 79 in good health. CDR3 loop: CASSLPGQGTEAFF. As DNA, the CDR3 is TGTGCCAGCAGTTTACCCGGACAGGGTACTGAAGCTTTCTTT.